The rows below give T cell receptor beta chains drawn from one sample of a study of blood T cell repertoires in COVID-19. The repertoire was sequenced with immunoSEQ multiplex PCR; TCRdb's copy has only in-frame clones and lacks some. The sample holds approximately 260,000 clones, about 85% seen once. Sequencing was carried out using PBMCs or T cells enriched from blood (not recorded which). All receptors derive from a woman in her forties or fifties who had been exposed to COVID-19. Both conserved end residues are part of each CDR3. The D gene is left open where the match is weak. Some rows mark clone size as missing; the rest say once, few, many or name a class of expanded clone.

V: TRBV10-3
J: TRBJ1-2
D: -
size: once
DNA: TGTGCCATCAGTATCTTAACGGGGCGGGAGAGTGGCTACACCTTC
CDR3: CAISILTGRESGYTF

V: TRBV14
J: TRBJ1-1
D: -
size: -
DNA: TGTGCCAGCAGTCCTTTTACAGGGAACACTGAAGCTTTCTTT
CDR3: CASSPFTGNTEAFF

V: TRBV29-1
J: TRBJ2-2
D: TRBD1
size: -
DNA: TGCAGCGTTGAGGACGACAGGGGGCTAGGCACCGGGGAGCTGTTTTTT
CDR3: CSVEDDRGLGTGELFF

V: TRBV6-5
J: TRBJ2-7
D: TRBD1
size: few
DNA: TGTGCCAGCAGCCTCCGGGACAGGGGGGTATACGAGCAGTACTTC
CDR3: CASSLRDRGVYEQYF

V: TRBV5-6
J: TRBJ2-5
D: -
size: -
DNA: TGTGCCAGCAGCTTGGGTGATGGGGGCAGGGAGACCCAGTACTTC
CDR3: CASSLGDGGRETQYF

V: TRBV4-3
J: TRBJ1-1
D: TRBD1
size: once
DNA: TGCGCCAGCAGCCAAACCGGGACAGGTATTGAAGCTTTCTTT
CDR3: CASSQTGTGIEAFF

V: TRBV24-1
J: TRBJ1-5
D: -
size: -
DNA: TGTGCCACCAGTGATACGAGTTCGTATCAGCCCCAGCATTTT
CDR3: CATSDTSSYQPQHF

V: TRBV30
J: TRBJ1-1
D: -
size: -
DNA: TGTGCCTGGACCAATGAGGTGAACACTGAAGCTTTCTTT
CDR3: CAWTNEVNTEAFF

V: TRBV7-9
J: TRBJ2-7
D: TRBD2
size: -
DNA: TGTGCCAGCAGCCCGACTAGCGGGTTCGAATATTCCTACGAGCAGTACTTC
CDR3: CASSPTSGFEYSYEQYF

V: TRBV5-5
J: TRBJ1-1
D: -
size: -
DNA: TGTGCCAGCAGCTTGGACCCCTCAACTGGAGCTTTCTTT
CDR3: CASSLDPSTGAFF

V: TRBV2
J: TRBJ2-3
D: TRBD2
size: few
DNA: TGTGCCGCTGGGCGACTAGCTTATACAGATACGCAGTATTTT
CDR3: CAAGRLAYTDTQYF